Listed below are T cell receptor beta chains from one sample, sequenced in a study. Using its own MiXCR run on the RT-PCR reads, TCRdb lists one record per CDR3 protein. The sample records approximately 720,000 distinct CDR3 sequences, approximately 15% being singletons. The specimen was memory CD4+ T cells from blood. All receptors come from a female donor in good health, serving as a healthy control. Each CDR3 is given with its conserved first and last residue. The order of the fields is J gene, clone size, D gene, V gene, CDR3 DNA, CDR3 protein. A D gene is named only where the DNA matches it firmly. Rows may omit the clone size; those that give it use once, few, many or a size class.

j_gene: TRBJ2-3; abundance: NA; d_gene: TRBD2; v_gene: TRBV20-1; CDR3nt: TGCAGTGCTATCAATAGCGGGAGGGGTAGTCACACAGATACGCAGTATTTT; CDR3aa: CSAINSGRGSHTDTQYF
j_gene: TRBJ1-2; abundance: few; d_gene: NA; v_gene: TRBV28; CDR3nt: TGTGCCAGCAGTTTAGTAACGGCTAACTATGGCTACACCTTC; CDR3aa: CASSLVTANYGYTF
j_gene: TRBJ1-3; abundance: few; d_gene: TRBD1; v_gene: TRBV20-1; CDR3nt: TGCAGTGCTGCCGACAGGGTCTCTGGAAACACCATATATTTT; CDR3aa: CSAADRVSGNTIYF
j_gene: TRBJ1-1; abundance: many; d_gene: TRBD1; v_gene: TRBV27; CDR3nt: TGTGCCAGCAGGGACGACAGGGGGAAAGAGGCTGAAGCTTTCTTT; CDR3aa: CASRDDRGKEAEAFF
j_gene: TRBJ2-1; abundance: NA; d_gene: NA; v_gene: TRBV20-1; CDR3nt: TGCAGTCCGCTAGGTACATACAATGAGCAGTTCTTC; CDR3aa: CSPLGTYNEQFF
j_gene: TRBJ1-1; abundance: many; d_gene: NA; v_gene: TRBV27; CDR3nt: TGTGCCAGCAGGCGGACCGGGAACACTGAAGCTTTCTTT; CDR3aa: CASRRTGNTEAFF
j_gene: TRBJ2-1; abundance: few; d_gene: TRBD2; v_gene: TRBV9; CDR3nt: TGTGCCAGCAGCGTAGGTAGGACTAGCGGGGGCAATGAGCAGTTCTTC; CDR3aa: CASSVGRTSGGNEQFF
j_gene: TRBJ2-7; abundance: many; d_gene: TRBD2; v_gene: TRBV25-1; CDR3nt: TGTGCCAGCAGTGACCTTACTAGCGGGAGGTACGAGCAGTACTTC; CDR3aa: CASSDLTSGRYEQYF
j_gene: TRBJ2-7; abundance: many; d_gene: TRBD1; v_gene: TRBV5-8; CDR3nt: TGTGCCAGCAGCCCCCTGACAGGGGGCTCCTACGAGCAGTACTTC; CDR3aa: CASSPLTGGSYEQYF
j_gene: TRBJ1-1; abundance: NA; d_gene: NA; v_gene: TRBV12-3/TRBV12-4; CDR3nt: TGTGCCAGCACCAAAAGGGCCGGGTTTGAAGCTTTCTTT; CDR3aa: CASTKRAGFEAFF
j_gene: TRBJ2-5; abundance: once; d_gene: NA; v_gene: TRBV28; CDR3nt: TGTGCCAGTAACGGAGCCCAAGAGACCCAGTACTTC; CDR3aa: CASNGAQETQYF
j_gene: TRBJ1-6; abundance: once; d_gene: NA; v_gene: TRBV27; CDR3nt: TGTGCCAGCAGTTCCTTCGGGGGGTGGGGGAATTCACCCCTCCACTTT; CDR3aa: CASSSFGGWGNSPLHF
j_gene: TRBJ2-5; abundance: few; d_gene: NA; v_gene: TRBV5-1; CDR3nt: TGCGCCAGCAGCCGCGCGGGACACGGCCAAGAGACCCAGTACTTC; CDR3aa: CASSRAGHGQETQYF
j_gene: TRBJ1-1; abundance: NA; d_gene: NA; v_gene: TRBV25-1; CDR3nt: TGTGCCAGCATATCCCACACTGAAGCTTTCTTT; CDR3aa: CASISHTEAFF
j_gene: TRBJ1-4; abundance: NA; d_gene: NA; v_gene: TRBV11-1; CDR3nt: TGTGCCAGCAGCTTCGGACGCAGCAATGAAAAACTGTTTTTT; CDR3aa: CASSFGRSNEKLFF
j_gene: TRBJ2-1; abundance: NA; d_gene: NA; v_gene: TRBV5-1; CDR3nt: TGCGCCAGCAGCTTGCTAGGGCCCCACAATGAGCAGTTCTTC; CDR3aa: CASSLLGPHNEQFF
j_gene: TRBJ2-7; abundance: many; d_gene: NA; v_gene: TRBV10-3; CDR3nt: TGTGCCATCAAATCGGGACCTGCAACCTACGAGCAGTACTTC; CDR3aa: CAIKSGPATYEQYF
j_gene: TRBJ2-7; abundance: NA; d_gene: NA; v_gene: TRBV20-1; CDR3nt: TGCAGTGCTAGAGATATCAGGGGCTACGAGCAGTACTTC; CDR3aa: CSARDIRGYEQYF
j_gene: TRBJ2-3; abundance: many; d_gene: NA; v_gene: TRBV7-2; CDR3nt: TGTGCCAGCAGCTTTTCTGGCATGGGAAATTCGGATACGCAGTATTTT; CDR3aa: CASSFSGMGNSDTQYF
j_gene: TRBJ2-2; abundance: many; d_gene: NA; v_gene: TRBV12-3/TRBV12-4; CDR3nt: TGTGCCAGCAGGATTAACAGGGACACCGGGGAGCTGTTTTTT; CDR3aa: CASRINRDTGELFF
j_gene: TRBJ2-2; abundance: many; d_gene: TRBD2; v_gene: TRBV27; CDR3nt: TGTGCCAGCAGTGCCGGACTAGCGGGAGTCGGGGAGCTGTTTTTT; CDR3aa: CASSAGLAGVGELFF
j_gene: TRBJ2-7; abundance: NA; d_gene: TRBD2; v_gene: TRBV9; CDR3nt: TGTGCCAGCAGCGTAGTGGCTAGCGGAGCCTACGAGCAGTACTTC; CDR3aa: CASSVVASGAYEQYF
j_gene: TRBJ2-6; abundance: NA; d_gene: NA; v_gene: TRBV27; CDR3nt: TGTGCCAGGGGCTCTGGGGCCAACGTCCTGACTTTC; CDR3aa: CARGSGANVLTF
j_gene: TRBJ1-1; abundance: few; d_gene: NA; v_gene: TRBV29-1; CDR3nt: TGCAGCGCTAATTCTCAGGGGCGTAAGGTTGAAGCTTTCTTT; CDR3aa: CSANSQGRKVEAFF
j_gene: TRBJ1-2; abundance: many; d_gene: TRBD1; v_gene: TRBV7-2; CDR3nt: TGTGCCAGCAGCTCAACGGGGCAGGGGGCTCGTGGCTACACCTTC; CDR3aa: CASSSTGQGARGYTF
j_gene: TRBJ2-3; abundance: NA; d_gene: NA; v_gene: TRBV28; CDR3nt: TGTGCCAGCACCGACCCCGGGACTGCATCAGATACGCAGTATTTT; CDR3aa: CASTDPGTASDTQYF
j_gene: TRBJ2-7; abundance: few; d_gene: NA; v_gene: TRBV5-5; CDR3nt: TGTGCCAGCAGCTTCGGGTTCAGGGACGAGCAGTACTTC; CDR3aa: CASSFGFRDEQYF
j_gene: TRBJ2-7; abundance: few; d_gene: NA; v_gene: TRBV5-1; CDR3nt: TGCGCCAGCAGCTTCTTAACAGGAGGGGCCGAGCAGTACTTC; CDR3aa: CASSFLTGGAEQYF
j_gene: TRBJ2-1; abundance: NA; d_gene: TRBD2; v_gene: TRBV28; CDR3nt: TGTGCCAGCGCGGGACTAGCGGGATACAATGAGCAGTTCTTC; CDR3aa: CASAGLAGYNEQFF
j_gene: TRBJ2-4; abundance: few; d_gene: TRBD2; v_gene: TRBV5-1; CDR3nt: TGCGCCAGCAGCTTGGGACTAGCGGGGACAAACATTCAGTACTTC; CDR3aa: CASSLGLAGTNIQYF
j_gene: TRBJ2-3; abundance: NA; d_gene: TRBD2; v_gene: TRBV25-1; CDR3nt: TGTGCCAGCAGTAGCGGGAGGGCCACAGATACGCAGTATTTT; CDR3aa: CASSSGRATDTQYF
j_gene: TRBJ2-2; abundance: many; d_gene: NA; v_gene: TRBV24-1; CDR3nt: TGTGCCACCAGTGCTCGCACCGGGGAGCTGTTTTTT; CDR3aa: CATSARTGELFF
j_gene: TRBJ1-1; abundance: few; d_gene: TRBD1; v_gene: TRBV6-5; CDR3nt: TGTGCCAGCAAAGGACAGGGGGCCACTGAAGCTTTCTTT; CDR3aa: CASKGQGATEAFF